The present TCR beta chain was sequenced within a study of chemoradiotherapy in HPV16-positive cancers. Germline V gene lookup returns CDR1 MNHNS and CDR2 SASEGT. The CDR3 covers 18 residues. With V trimmed by 0 bases and J by 0 bases, 8 bases remained unmatched. Measured with immunoSEQ multiplex PCR; TCRdb has only the in-frame clones, and not every one. The sample lists more than 30,000 clones; 89% were seen once. The sequence was obtained from a human donor with HPV-associated anogenital cancer. The chain is built from TRBV6-1 and TRBJ2-3; TRBD2 matches at 8 bases. Sample: blood, taken from a patient who underwent chemoradiotherapy. The CDR3 DNA follows: TGTGCCAGCAGTGAAGCGGCCGGGAGCGGGGGAAGCACAGATACGCAGTATTTT. Translation: CASSEAAGSGGSTDTQYF.